This T cell receptor beta chain is from a study of cytomegalovirus exposure and HLA in healthy donors. Study-level information: In an earlier analysis, 90 million to 130 million unique TCR beta sequences were found from about 190 million T cells. Overall study findings and caveats: Reports indicate that TCR beta sequences accurately predicted the HLA-A and HLA-B alleles of most subjects.

This CDR3 is 16 amino acids long. Germline lookup yields CDR1 MGHRA and CDR2 YSYEKL. V was cut by 3 bases and J by 5 bases, with 19 bases left in between. Details on this clone: Its matching antigen is unknown.

Amplification used 60 Vbeta primers and 13 Jbeta primers. Sequenced by immunoSEQ multiplex PCR; TCRdb stores in-frame clones only, minus some. The profile shows hundreds of thousands of clones, around 78% of them singletons. V and J are TRBV4-1 and TRBJ1-1, with a tentative D call TRBD1 (5 bases). The sample taken for sequencing was PBMCs. The receptor was isolated from a boy aged 10-17 years in good health and CMV-seronegative. The CDR3 reads CASSHPWRGVGTEAFF. The CDR3 nucleotides are TGCGCCAGCAGCCACCCTTGGCGGGGGGTGGGGACTGAAGCTTTCTTT.